One and the same sample provided the 13 T cell receptor beta chains below, sequenced in a study of preoperative IRX-2 immunotherapy in early breast cancer. Generated by immunoSEQ multiplex PCR, the TCRdb table keeps only in-frame clones and is missing some. Among more than 50,000 clones listed, approximately 94% were seen once. Documented treatment: preoperative locoregional IRX-2 cytokine immunotherapy. The sample was gathered from a patient treated with IRX-2 immunotherapy. The receptors shown here come from a human donor with breast cancer.

The V gene is TRBV20-1, the J gene TRBJ2-1; D is uncertain. CDR3 length: 11 residues. CDR1 DFQATT and CDR2 SNEGSKA come from the germline V gene (reference sequence). V lost 1 base, J lost 8 bases, and 6 bases lay in between. As DNA, the CDR3 is TGCAGTGCTAGAGCTAGGGATGAGCAGTTCTTC. This codes for CSARARDEQFF.

The V gene is TRBV28, the J gene TRBJ1-4; the match to TRBD1 covers 10 bases. Germline lookup yields CDR1 MDHEN and CDR2 SYDVKM. After removal of 9 bases from V and 6 bases from J, the junction contained 1 base not matched to a gene. This CDR3 comprises 12 residues. The CDR3 bases are TGTGCCAGTGACAGGGGGCATGAAAAACTGTTTTTT. Translating it yields CASDRGHEKLFF.

The CDR3 here is CASSHPPTLAVRYNEQFF. The CDR3, as DNA: TGTGCCAGCAGCCACCCCCCCACGCTAGCGGTTCGTTACAATGAGCAGTTCTTC. The chain combines TRBV13 with TRBJ2-1, with 7 bases fitting TRBD2. The germline CDR1 and CDR2 sequences are PRHDT and FYEKMQ (reference sequence). J was trimmed by 4 bases and V by 5 bases; bases with no gene match: 17. This CDR3 is 18 amino acids long.

The V gene is TRBV6-1, the J gene TRBJ2-7; D remains unclear. The CDR3 sequence is 12 residues long. V was trimmed by 2 bases and J by 7 bases, leaving 9 bases between them. Germline CDR1 is MNHNS and CDR2 is SASEGT. The CDR3 protein is CASSEWNLEQYF. The CDR3 region has the DNA TGTGCCAGCAGTGAATGGAACCTAGAGCAGTACTTC.

The CDR3 loop reads CASSYSVIYGYTF. CDR3 coding DNA: TGTGCCAGCAGTTACTCGGTCATCTATGGCTACACCTTC. The rearrangement links TRBV6-6 to TRBJ1-2; D is undetermined. The CDR3 runs 13 residues. The V end was cut by 0 bases, the J end by 4 bases, with 6 bases between. CDR1 is MNHNY, CDR2 SVGAGI, per germline (reference sequence).

The CDR3 coding sequence is TGTGCCAGCAGCGTAGAGGGGGCAGCTCAGCCCCAGCATTTT. As protein: CASSVEGAAQPQHF. This rearrangement joins TRBV9 to TRBJ1-5; 7 bases agree with TRBD1. Germline CDR1 reads SGDLS; CDR2 reads YYNGEE. The CDR3 is 14 amino acids. J gave up 6 bases and V 0 bases, and 3 bases lay outside the gene matches.

The sample holds one count of this clone. J is TRBJ2-4 and V is TRBV27, with unresolved D. Germline loops: CDR1 MNHEY, CDR2 SMNVEV (reference sequence). Trimming removed 5 bases from V and 0 bases from J, with 5 bases in between. There are 13 residues in the CDR3. CDR3 bases: TGTGCCAGCAGTCCTATAGCCAAAAACATTCAGTACTTC. Protein: CASSPIAKNIQYF.

V usage is TRBV28 and J usage is TRBJ2-7; D might be TRBD1 (6 bases). V lost 4 bases to trimming and J lost 6 bases, with 16 bases between them. CDR3 length: 14 amino acids. From germline, CDR1 is MDHEN and CDR2 SYDVKM. The DNA of the CDR3 is TGTGCCAGCAGTTCACCGGGACACCCAAGCGAGCAGTACTTC. Amino acid sequence: CASSSPGHPSEQYF.

This clone is judged medium-sized. The chain links TRBV19 to TRBJ1-5, with D maybe TRBD1 (6 bases). V shed 4 bases and J shed 5 bases, with 18 bases lying between them. The CDR3 has 16 amino acids. Looked up from germline, CDR1 is LNHDA and CDR2 is SQIVND (reference sequence). The CDR3 reads CASSRTTGRRDQPQHF. CDR3 DNA sequence: TGTGCCAGTAGTAGAACGACAGGACGGAGGGATCAGCCCCAGCATTTT.

CDR3 loop: CASSLAGARNTGELFF. CDR3 bases: TGTGCCAGCAGCTTAGCGGGGGCTCGTAACACCGGGGAGCTGTTTTTT. The genes are TRBV7-8 and TRBJ2-2; tentatively, D is TRBD1 (6 bases). V lost 0 bases, J lost 2 bases, and 10 bases lay in between. Germline V lookup: CDR1 SGHVS, CDR2 FQNEAQ. The CDR3 runs to 16 residues.

The chain uses TRBV5-4 and TRBJ2-5; 8 bases match TRBD1. The CDR3 has 16 residues. Germline CDR1 and CDR2: SGHNT and YYREEE (reference sequence). Unmatched junction bases numbered 12, after V lost 3 bases and J lost 5 bases. The CDR3 region has the DNA TGTGCCAGCAGCTCCGGGACAGGAGGACTGGGGGAGACCCAGTACTTC. Translated: CASSSGTGGLGETQYF.

V usage is TRBV6-5 and J usage is TRBJ2-7; D is ambiguous. Germline CDR1 MNHEY, CDR2 SVGAGI. CDR3 length: 13 residues. The V end lost 0 bases, the J end lost 4 bases, and 7 bases lay between the germline ends. The DNA for the CDR3 is TGTGCCAGCAGTTACTCGATTGGGTACGAGCAGTACTTC. Translated, it gives CASSYSIGYEQYF.

The gene calls are TRBV19 and TRBJ2-7; 8 positions match TRBD1. The CDR3 covers 15 residues. In germline, CDR1 is LNHDA, CDR2 SQIVND (reference sequence). The V and J ends lost 9 bases and 0 bases, in that order; junction bases with no gene match: 10. CDR3 in DNA: TGTGCCAGCCGAGAACAGGGGGGAAGCTCCTACGAGCAGTACTTC. Its protein is CASREQGGSSYEQYF.